Each of the 4 T cell receptor beta chains below was sequenced from the same sample in a study of T cells after posttransplantation cyclophosphamide. Sequenced by immunoSEQ multiplex PCR; TCRdb stores in-frame clones only, minus some. The sample contains about 22,000 clones, roughly 90% of which appear only once. Methotrexate plus calcineurin inhibitor accompanied controls' myeloablative marrow transplants; sampling was 1 year later. The sample was PBMCs, taken after an allogeneic stem cell transplant with a calcineurin inhibitor and methotrexate. Every receptor here comes from a female patient in her fifties who received an allogeneic stem cell transplant from an unrelated donor, was CMV-positive, and had chronic GVHD only. Some T cells may have originated in the graft donor.

This clone was seen once. The chain uses TRBV29-1 and TRBJ1-1; tentatively, D is TRBD1 (6 bases). The CDR3 is 12 residues long. The germline gives CDR1 SQVTM, CDR2 ANQGSEA. V dropped 7 bases and J dropped 1 base, with 10 bases sitting between them. CDR3 residues: CSDREWNTEAFF. Here the CDR3 DNA reads TGCAGCGACAGGGAATGGAACACTGAAGCTTTCTTT.

The chain links TRBV29-1 to TRBJ2-2; 8 bases line up with TRBD1. This CDR3 is built from 14 residues. Per germline, CDR1 SQVTM and CDR2 ANQGSEA. J was trimmed by 2 bases and V by 6 bases; bases with no gene match: 5. The CDR3 coding sequence is TGCAGCGTCCAAGGACAGGGTAACACCGGGGAGCTGTTTTTT. The encoded protein is CSVQGQGNTGELFF.

This clone was counted a single time. The J gene is TRBJ2-7, the V gene TRBV12-2; the table gives TRBD2 as D, unverified against the DNA. TRBV12-2 represents a pseudogene. This CDR3 spans 16 amino acids. CDR3 region: CASRCLRGASPYEQYF. In DNA, the CDR3 is TGTGCAAGTCGCTGCCTACGCGGGGCTTCCCCCTACGAGCAGTACTTC.

The chain is built from TRBV7-9 and TRBJ2-5, with TRBD2 matching over 8 bases. The V segment lost 1 base and the J segment 1 base; nucleotides outside the gene matches: 5. The CDR3 has 16 amino acids. The germline V gene has CDR1 SEHNR and CDR2 FQNEAQ (reference sequence). The CDR3: CASSLGASGSQETQYF. Here the CDR3 DNA reads TGTGCCAGCAGCTTAGGGGCTAGCGGGTCCCAAGAGACCCAGTACTTC.